This T cell receptor beta chain is from a study of response to subunit inactivated influenza vaccine. One entry per CDR3 protein results from TCRdb running MiXCR on the RT-PCR reads. The top ten hold over 25% of the sample, which has some 200,000 distinct CDR3 sequences, roughly 12% seen once. V was cut by 7 bases and J by 4 bases, with 13 bases left in between. The CDR3 is 13 residues long. This clonotype was observed a few times. Separately, the same data were catalogued under a study of T cells expressing NK-cell markers. That source adds: What made the TCR beta cDNA was 5'RACE template switching with UMIs. Whether expanded NKG2C-expressing T cell clones recognize HCMV is unknown.

The source material was CD8+ T cells sorted from PBMCs, sampled 11 to 12 days after vaccination. The sequence was obtained from a man over 45 who received an inactivated influenza vaccine. The chain couples TRBV12-3 or TRBV12-4 to TRBJ1-1; a possible D gene is TRBD1 (5 bases). The CDR3 loop is CASNLGGSTEAFF. In DNA form, the CDR3 reads TGTGCCAGCAATTTGGGGGGTTCCACTGAAGCTTTCTTT.